The 17 T cell receptor beta chains reported below all come from one sample, sequenced in a study of OX40 agonist ivuxolimab in advanced cancers. Libraries were prepared by immunoSEQ multiplex PCR; TCRdb keeps only in-frame clonotypes and omits some of them. Of about 94,000 clones in the sample, around 86% were seen once. Here the sequenced sample was CD4+ or CD8+ T cells sorted from blood, taken in a trial of the OX40 agonist ivuxolimab. The receptors stem from an adult with an advanced solid tumor such as melanoma, head and neck, liver or kidney cancer.

V is TRBV5-6 and J is TRBJ1-5; TRBD1 matches at 8 bases. The germline CDR1 and CDR2 sequences are SGHDT and YYEEEE. Trimming cost V 1 base and J 3 bases; bases outside gene matches: 6. The CDR3 loop spans 16 amino acids. The CDR3 region is CASSLKDRVYNQPQHF. For the CDR3, the DNA is TGTGCCAGCAGCTTGAAGGACAGGGTTTACAATCAGCCCCAGCATTTT.

The rearrangement joins TRBV19 to TRBJ1-1; D perhaps matches TRBD1 (5 bases). The CDR3 totals 14 residues. V was trimmed by 8 bases and J by 4 bases, leaving 17 bases between them. Per germline, CDR1 LNHDA and CDR2 SQIVND (reference sequence). CDR3 residues: CASSYSGWGTEAFF. The CDR3, as DNA: TGTGCCAGTTCCTACTCAGGGTGGGGCACTGAAGCTTTCTTT.

The DNA of the CDR3 is TGTGCCAGCAGCCCTAATGCGGGGGGCTGGGAGACCCAGTACTTC. Protein: CASSPNAGGWETQYF. The chain uses TRBV5-5 and TRBJ2-5, with 8 positions matching TRBD2. From germline, CDR1 is SGHKS and CDR2 YYEKEE (reference sequence). The CDR3 length is 15 residues. The V gene end was trimmed by 4 bases and the J gene end by 5 bases; junction bases not matched to a gene: 10. Combining the CDR3 with reference TRBV5-5 and TRBJ2-5 gives the whole variable domain DAGVTQSPTHLIKTRGQQVTLRCSPISGHKSVSWYQQVLGQGPQFIFQYYEKEERGRGNFPDRFSARQFPNYSSELNVNALLLGDSALYLCASSPNAGGWETQYFGPGTRLLVL.

J is TRBJ2-7 and V is TRBV6-6, with a weak D call TRBD1 (6 bases). CDR3 size: 14 residues. The germline gives CDR1 MNHNY, CDR2 SVGAGI (reference sequence). Trimming stripped 2 bases from V and 3 bases from J, with 11 bases between. CDR3 protein: CASSYQTGNYEQYF. In DNA form, the CDR3 reads TGTGCCAGCAGTTACCAAACAGGGAACTACGAGCAGTACTTC.

CDR3 bases: TGTGCCAGCAGTTTGGGGGTGACTGGGGCCAACGTCCTGACTTTC. Amino acid sequence: CASSLGVTGANVLTF. The chain uses TRBV9 and TRBJ2-6; perhaps D is TRBD1 or TRBD2 (5 bases each). V gave up 5 bases and J gave up 2 bases, with 11 bases separating them. The germline V gene encodes CDR1 SGDLS and CDR2 YYNGEE. The CDR3 is 15 amino acids. Drawing the rest from reference TRBV9 and TRBJ2-6, the complete variable domain is DSGVTQTPKHLITATGQRVTLRCSPRSGDLSVYWYQQSLDQGLQFLIQYYNGEERAKGNILERFSAQQFPDLHSELNLSSLELGDSALYFCASSLGVTGANVLTFGAGSRLTVL.

This chain connects TRBV27 to TRBJ1-2; D remains ambiguous. This CDR3 is built from 13 residues. Germline CDR1 and CDR2: MNHEY and SMNVEV (reference sequence). The V and J ends lost 2 bases and 0 bases respectively, with 4 bases between them. The DNA of the CDR3 is TGTGCCAGCAGTTTAGAACCTAACTATGGCTACACCTTC. Its protein is CASSLEPNYGYTF.

V and J are TRBV27 and TRBJ1-4; 10 bases are a match to TRBD1. Unmatched junction bases numbered 14, after V lost 3 bases and J lost 7 bases. The length of the CDR3 is 18 residues. From germline, CDR1 is MNHEY and CDR2 SMNVEV (reference sequence). CDR3 sequence: CASSFLATGGGLSEKLFF. The CDR3 bases are TGTGCCAGCAGTTTTCTGGCGACAGGGGGCGGGTTGAGTGAAAAACTGTTTTTT.

The chain couples TRBV5-6 to TRBJ2-7; 10 bases match TRBD1. The germline V gene encodes CDR1 SGHDT and CDR2 YYEEEE. Germline trimming cut 5 bases from V and 2 bases from J; bases unmatched to any gene: 7. This CDR3 region has 15 residues. CDR3 protein: CASRRTGTGAYEQYF. The CDR3 DNA is TGTGCCAGCAGAAGGACCGGGACAGGGGCCTACGAGCAGTACTTC.

This clone was observed once. The chain carries TRBV5-8 and TRBJ2-1; perhaps TRBD1 as D (6 bases). Trimming removed 3 bases at V and 6 bases at J, with 10 bases between. Germline CDR1 is SGHTS and CDR2 is YDEGEE. The CDR3 contains 13 residues. Here the CDR3 DNA reads TGTGCCAGCAGCTCCAGGGGTGGCAATGAGCAGTTCTTC. Translating gives CASSSRGGNEQFF.

This clone was recorded only once. The chain has TRBV6-4 and TRBJ2-2; 8 nucleotides agree with TRBD2. The V and J ends lost 5 bases and 3 bases, in that order; junction bases with no gene match: 8. The CDR3 consists of 16 residues. The germline gives CDR1 MRHNA, CDR2 SNTAGT. In DNA form, the CDR3 reads TGTGCCAGCAGTCAACGGGATAGCGGGGACACCGGGGAGCTGTTTTTT. Encoded protein: CASSQRDSGDTGELFF.

For the CDR3, the DNA is TGTGCCAGCAGCTTACCTCAGGGCCGCCGGGACGAGCAGTACTTC. Protein sequence: CASSLPQGRRDEQYF. The chain employs TRBV7-9 and TRBJ2-7; weak D call: TRBD1 (5 bases). The CDR3 is 15 amino acids. In germline, CDR1 is SEHNR, CDR2 FQNEAQ (reference sequence). V gave up 2 bases and J gave up 5 bases, with 16 bases separating them. Based on the CDR3 plus reference TRBV7-9 and TRBJ2-7, the full variable domain is DTGVSQNPRHKITKRGQNVTFRCDPISEHNRLYWYRQTLGQGPEFLTYFQNEAQLEKSRLLSDRFSAERPKGSFSTLEIQRTEQGDSAMYLCASSLPQGRRDEQYFGPGTRLTVT.

This clone turned up a few times. The chain recombines TRBV7-2 with TRBJ2-3, with 11 bases lining up with TRBD2. Losses at the gene ends were 1 base for V and 4 bases for J; bases not matched to a gene: 1. The CDR3 is made up of 15 amino acids. Germline V gene sequence: CDR1 SGHTA, CDR2 FQGNSA. Written as DNA, the CDR3 is TGTGCCAGCAGCTTAGAACTAGCGGGGGCAGATACGCAGTATTTT. Its translation is CASSLELAGADTQYF.

This clone has just one count. Its ends do not fully match the called genes, so a read error is possible. The chain employs TRBV4-1 and TRBJ2-7, with D possibly TRBD2 on 6 matching bases. Germline CDR1 is MGHRA and CDR2 is YSYEKL. The CDR3 contains 13 residues. CDR3: CASSHRGNYGQYF. The DNA for the CDR3 is TGCGCCAGCAGCCATCGGGGGAATTACGGGCAGTACTTC.

Comments on this clone: The sample carries other DNA sequences with the same CDR3. This chain uses TRBV5-1 with TRBJ1-5; 8 bases match TRBD1. Per the germline V gene, CDR1 is SGHRS and CDR2 is YFSETQ. The V gene end was trimmed by 2 bases and the J gene end by 4 bases; junction bases not matched to a gene: 5. This CDR3 has 15 residues. The CDR3 here is CASSLEGQGNQPQHF. The CDR3 DNA follows: TGCGCCAGCAGCTTAGAAGGACAGGGAAATCAGCCCCAGCATTTT.

In its sample, this clone was seen once. The rearrangement joins TRBV5-1 to TRBJ1-1; no firm D call. The CDR3 consists of 13 residues. The germline CDR1 and CDR2 sequences are SGHRS and YFSETQ. V was pared by 5 bases and J by 0 bases, with 8 bases between. CDR3 sequence reads: CASRPTVNTEAFF. The CDR3, as DNA: TGCGCCAGCAGGCCCACAGTGAACACTGAAGCTTTCTTT.

J is TRBJ1-1 and V is TRBV6-5; D gene ambiguous. Germline assignment: CDR1 MNHEY and CDR2 SVGAGI. The V and J ends lost 6 bases and 6 bases respectively, with 17 bases between them. The CDR3 has 14 residues. CDR3 in amino acids: CASRTTGVLAEAFF. As DNA, the CDR3 is TGTGCCAGCAGGACTACCGGGGTGTTGGCTGAAGCTTTCTTT.

The V gene is TRBV6-4, the J gene TRBJ1-2, with TRBD1 as a possible D gene (5 bases). The CDR3 runs 15 residues. Germline V gene sequence: CDR1 MRHNA, CDR2 SNTAGT. V gave up 6 bases and J gave up 0 bases, with 14 bases separating them. CDR3 protein: CASSLEGASNYGYTF. As DNA, the CDR3 is TGTGCCAGCAGCCTTGAAGGGGCCTCTAACTATGGCTACACCTTC.